The next 30 T cell receptor beta chains were all read from a single sample in a study of Graves' ophthalmopathy and Graves' hyperthyroidism (dated by TCRdb to the late 2010s). The sequencing machine was an Illumina HiSeq 2000. For repertoire sequencing, TCR beta CDR3 regions were amplified from RNA transcripts. HTBI primers and the Qiagen OneStep RT-PCR kit were used in a first-round RT-PCR, which was followed by a second-round multiplex PCR, size selection and purification. TCRdb took the public reads, trimmed them with fastp at Q25, ran MiXCR for clone calling and kept in-frame beta chains. Records with the same CDR3 protein are collapsed into one entry carrying the most frequent genes and DNA. Counted in this sample were about 620,000 distinct CDR3 sequences; about a fifth of them appeared once. More than 5.5% of the sample is held by the ten biggest clonotypes. The specimen was peripheral blood. These receptors came from a young woman with stable Graves' hyperthyroidism. Some clones in this sample may be carry-over from other donors' samples. Donor details come from another sample of the same person, matched by shared clones.

This clonotype appeared many times. This chain links TRBV20-1 with TRBJ1-5; D unresolved. Deletions cut 3 bases from V and 0 bases from J, with 12 bases between. The CDR3 is 15 amino acids. CDR1 DFQATT and CDR2 SNEGSKA come from the germline V gene (reference sequence). The CDR3 region has the DNA TGCAGTGCTAGTGACGAGAATTATAGCAATCAGCCCCAGCATTTT. This encodes CSASDENYSNQPQHF.

This clonotype appeared many times. This chain links TRBV28 with TRBJ2-5, with D possibly being TRBD2 (6 bases). The CDR3 is 17 amino acids. Germline V lookup: CDR1 MDHEN, CDR2 SYDVKM. V dropped 2 bases and J dropped 0 bases, with 16 bases sitting between them. This CDR3 is CASSLMFGGGHQETQYF. The CDR3 region has the DNA TGTGCCAGCAGTTTAATGTTCGGGGGTGGACACCAAGAGACCCAGTACTTC. The full variable domain, its missing parts supplied by reference TRBV28 and TRBJ2-5, is DVKVTQSSRYLVKRTGEKVFLECVQDMDHENMFWYRQDPGLGLRLIYFSYDVKMKEKGDIPEGYSVSREKKERFSLILESASTNQTSMYLCASSLMFGGGHQETQYFGPGTRLLVL.

This clonotype was detected many times. The chain recombines TRBV10-1 with TRBJ2-7; no reliable D call. The length of the CDR3 is 13 residues. Germline values: CDR1 WNHNN, CDR2 SYGVQD (reference sequence). Trimming shortened V by 4 bases and J by 2 bases, and 9 bases separated the two germline ends. The CDR3 DNA reads as TGCGCCAGCAGTGTCCACAGAGCCTACGAGCAGTACTTC. Translated, it gives CASSVHRAYEQYF.

This clonotype was counted only a few times. The V call is TRBV12-3 or TRBV12-4, the J call TRBJ2-3; D is possibly TRBD2 (5 bases). V gave up 3 bases and J gave up 8 bases, with 12 bases separating them. The CDR3 extends over 13 amino acids. For the CDR3, the DNA is TGTGCCAGCAGTTTTCACGGGGTTTCTACGCAGTATTTT. Protein product: CASSFHGVSTQYF.

This clonotype has a count of ten or more. The V gene is TRBV28, the J gene TRBJ1-3; D is uncertain. Trimming pared 5 bases from V and 0 bases from J, leaving 11 bases between. There are 15 residues in the CDR3. The germline V gene encodes CDR1 MDHEN and CDR2 SYDVKM. The CDR3 coding sequence is TGTGCCAGCAGTCCACAGTTCTTCTCTGGAAACACCATATATTTT. Amino acid sequence: CASSPQFFSGNTIYF.

The CDR3: CASKDRVSSYNSPLHF. As DNA, the CDR3 is TGTGCCAGCAAGGACAGGGTCAGCTCCTATAATTCACCCCTCCACTTT. V is TRBV27 and J is TRBJ1-6; the match to TRBD1 covers 8 bases. The junction had 5 bases not matched to a gene; V was cut back by 7 bases and J by 0 bases. This CDR3 comprises 16 residues. CDR1 and CDR2 (germline): MNHEY, SMNVEV (reference sequence).

This clonotype has only one observation. The V call is TRBV12-3 or TRBV12-4, the J call TRBJ1-5, with 9 bases lining up with TRBD1. The V gene end was trimmed by 4 bases and the J gene end by 3 bases; junction bases not matched to a gene: 4. The CDR3 contains 15 residues. Here the CDR3 reads CASSSQGAINQPQHF. Written as DNA, the CDR3 is TGTGCCAGCAGTTCACAGGGGGCGATCAATCAGCCCCAGCATTTT.

This clonotype occurred a few times. V is TRBV9 and J is TRBJ2-7; the match to TRBD2 covers 8 bases. Germline lookup yields CDR1 SGDLS and CDR2 YYNGEE. The V gene end was trimmed by 0 bases and the J gene end by 4 bases; junction bases not matched to a gene: 9. This CDR3 is built from 16 residues. The DNA of the CDR3 is TGTGCCAGCAGCGTAGGATCGACGGGGGGGGTTTACGAGCAGTACTTC. Translation gives CASSVGSTGGVYEQYF.

The rearrangement links TRBV19 to TRBJ2-5; TRBD1 aligns across 9 bases. The V and J ends lost 5 bases and 3 bases, in that order; junction bases with no gene match: 10. The V gene's germline CDR1 is LNHDA and CDR2 SQIVND (reference sequence). CDR3 length: 16 amino acids. The CDR3 region has the DNA TGTGCCAGTAGTCCCCATGGAAGACAGGGGGAAGAGACCCAGTACTTC. This sequence encodes CASSPHGRQGEETQYF.

The genes are TRBV6-1 and TRBJ1-5; D may be TRBD1 (5 bases). This CDR3 spans 13 amino acids. In germline, CDR1 is MNHNS, CDR2 SASEGT. Trimming shortened V by 8 bases and J by 3 bases, and 11 bases separated the two germline ends. The CDR3 spells CASQAGNNQPQHF. The CDR3 DNA follows: TGTGCCAGCCAGGCAGGGAACAATCAGCCCCAGCATTTT.

This chain joins TRBV11-2 and TRBJ1-3; D might be TRBD1 (6 bases). CDR1 SGHAT and CDR2 FQNNGV come from the germline V gene. This CDR3 spans 15 amino acids. Trimming took 5 bases from V and 0 from J, leaving 11 bases between them. Written as DNA, the CDR3 is TGTGCCAGCAGCGCCCGACAGGCCTCTGGAAACACCATATATTTT. It encodes CASSARQASGNTIYF. The full variable domain, rest sourced from reference TRBV11-2 and TRBJ1-3, is EAGVAQSPRYKIIEKRQSVAFWCNPISGHATLYWYQQILGQGPKLLIQFQNNGVVDDSQLPKDRFSAERLKGVDSTLKIQPAKLEDSAVYLCASSARQASGNTIYFGEGSWLTVV.

J is TRBJ2-2 and V is TRBV11-1; TRBD2 might be the D (5 bases). This CDR3 is 17 amino acids long. The germline gives CDR1 SGHAT, CDR2 FQDESV (reference sequence). The germline V and J ends were trimmed by 2 bases and 5 bases, with 18 bases remaining between them. The CDR3 reads CASSLNGFGLATGELFF. CDR3 in DNA: TGTGCCAGCAGCTTAAATGGGTTTGGACTCGCTACCGGGGAGCTGTTTTTT.

The chain couples TRBV12-3 or TRBV12-4 to TRBJ1-2, with D hard to call. The CDR3 contains 13 residues. Deletions cut 4 bases from V and 3 bases from J, with 9 bases between. The CDR3 sequence: CASSSLWDYGYTF. DNA of the CDR3: TGTGCCAGCAGTTCATTATGGGACTATGGCTACACCTTC.

This clonotype was seen ten or more times. Written as DNA, the CDR3 is TGTGCCAGCACCTCACAGGGGACCTCCTACGAGCAGTACTTC. This sequence encodes CASTSQGTSYEQYF. The chain links TRBV2 to TRBJ2-7, with TRBD1 matching over 7 bases. The length of the CDR3 is 14 residues. V dropped 7 bases and J dropped 0; count of bases not matched to a gene: 6. Germline CDR1 reads SNHLY; CDR2 reads FYNNEI.

The chain has TRBV10-3 and TRBJ2-7; 8 bases line up with TRBD1. The CDR3 totals 14 residues. V dropped 11 bases and J dropped 0; count of bases not matched to a gene: 9. Looked up from germline, CDR1 is ENHRY and CDR2 is SYGVKD. CDR3 bases: TGTGCCTCAAGGACAGGGACCAGCTCCTACGAGCAGTACTTC. Protein: CASRTGTSSYEQYF.

The genes are TRBV25-1 and TRBJ1-2, with a possible D match to TRBD1 (6 bases). The CDR3 covers 14 residues. Looked up from germline, CDR1 is MGHDK and CDR2 is SYGVNS. The V and J ends lost 5 bases and 3 bases respectively, with 13 bases between them. The CDR3 DNA follows: TGTGCCAGCAGTCGTTCAGGGGTGTACTATGGCTACACCTTC. Its translation is CASSRSGVYYGYTF.

This clonotype was detected ten times or more. This chain connects TRBV2 to TRBJ2-2; TRBD1 matches 7 bases. V lost 1 base and J lost 0; bases outside the gene matches: 8. Germline V gene data show CDR1 as SNHLY and CDR2 as FYNNEI. The CDR3 is 18 residues long. The CDR3 is CASSEGVRGQSNTGELFF. CDR3 sequence (DNA): TGTGCCAGCAGTGAAGGTGTTAGGGGACAGTCGAACACCGGGGAGCTGTTTTTT.

The rearrangement uses TRBV3-1 and TRBJ1-5; 7 nucleotides match TRBD1. J gave up 7 bases and V 0 bases, and 12 bases lay outside the gene matches. The CDR3 has 17 residues. The V gene's germline CDR1 is LGHDT and CDR2 YNNKEL (reference sequence). The CDR3 protein is CASSQEASAGQAQPQHF. In nucleotides, the CDR3 is TGTGCCAGCAGCCAAGAAGCGTCGGCCGGACAGGCCCAGCCCCAGCATTTT.

This chain uses TRBV19 with TRBJ1-2; possibly TRBD1 for D (6 bases). The germline V gene encodes CDR1 LNHDA and CDR2 SQIVND (reference sequence). The V end lost 4 bases, the J end lost 8 bases, and 17 bases lay between the germline ends. The CDR3 sequence is 14 residues long. The CDR3 region is CASSTGQTLGGYTF. CDR3 nucleotides: TGTGCCAGTAGTACTGGACAGACCCTCGGGGGCTACACCTTC.

The gene calls are TRBV19 and TRBJ1-2, with D maybe TRBD1 (5 bases). The CDR3 is 13 amino acids. Germline CDR1 is LNHDA and CDR2 is SQIVND (reference sequence). V dropped 8 bases and J dropped 1 base, with 11 bases sitting between them. The chain's CDR3 is CASWGVSNYGYTF. The DNA for the CDR3 is TGTGCCAGTTGGGGCGTGAGTAACTATGGCTACACCTTC.

This clonotype showed up just a few times. This rearrangement joins TRBV7-2 to TRBJ2-7, with D maybe TRBD2 (5 bases). CDR1 and CDR2 (germline): SGHTA, FQGNSA. With 5 bases removed from V and 6 bases from J, the gap between germline ends came to 32 bases. The CDR3 runs 19 residues. The CDR3 loop is CASSDSSGATTGFGFEQYF. In nucleotides, the CDR3 is TGTGCCAGCAGCGACTCAAGCGGAGCCACCACCGGGTTTGGGTTCGAGCAGTACTTC.

CDR3 in amino acids: CASSYSYAVQETQYF. DNA for the CDR3: TGTGCCAGCAGTTACTCTTACGCGGTTCAAGAGACCCAGTACTTC. The chain has TRBV6-5 and TRBJ2-5; no definite D call. Trimming left V 0 bases short and J 2 bases short, with 10 bases between. CDR3 size: 15 residues. Germline loops: CDR1 MNHEY, CDR2 SVGAGI.

The chain joins TRBV7-2 to TRBJ2-2; TRBD2 aligns across 8 bases. Germline V gene lookup returns CDR1 SGHTA and CDR2 FQGNSA. This CDR3 comprises 14 residues. V shed 2 bases and J 8 bases; nucleotides not matched to a gene: 4. CDR3: CASSLQREWGELFF. DNA for the CDR3: TGTGCCAGCAGCTTACAGCGGGAGTGGGGGGAGCTGTTTTTT.

The DNA for the CDR3 is TGTGCCAGCAGTTACTGGGGTGGAGGGCAGCCCCAGCATTTT. Translated, it gives CASSYWGGGQPQHF. This chain connects TRBV12-3 or TRBV12-4 to TRBJ1-5; D remains unclear. The V gene lost 4 bases and the J gene lost 7 bases, with 14 bases spanning the gap. This CDR3 has 14 amino acids.

This clonotype has a count of ten or more. V usage is TRBV6-2 or TRBV6-3 and J usage is TRBJ1-1; no clear D gene. The CDR3 is made up of 15 amino acids. The germline V and J ends were trimmed by 6 bases and 1 base, with 15 bases remaining between them. Germline V gene data show CDR1 as MNHEY and CDR2 as SVGEGT. CDR3 sequence (DNA): TGTGCCAGCAGACCTCGGCATTGGGAGAACACTGAAGCTTTCTTT. This codes for CASRPRHWENTEAFF.

This clonotype has a count of ten or more. The gene calls are TRBV6-5 and TRBJ1-1; D is unclear. Trimming took off 2 bases at V and 0 bases at J, with 13 bases between the two ends. This CDR3 comprises 16 residues. Germline-derived CDR1 and CDR2 are MNHEY and SVGAGI. This CDR3 reads CASSYGMTLMNTEAFF. In DNA, the CDR3 is TGTGCCAGCAGTTACGGGATGACATTGATGAACACTGAAGCTTTCTTT.

This clonotype came up many times. The V gene is TRBV12-3 or TRBV12-4, the J gene TRBJ1-1, with D possibly being TRBD1 (5 bases). The CDR3 covers 13 residues. The ends were cut back, 8 bases at V and 2 bases at J, with 12 bases in the middle. CDR3: CASLLRVNTEAFF. The CDR3 nucleotides read TGTGCCAGCCTCCTCAGGGTTAACACTGAAGCTTTCTTT.

This clonotype has a count of ten or more. The rearrangement uses TRBV11-2 and TRBJ1-1; unclear D gene. Looked up from germline, CDR1 is SGHAT and CDR2 is FQNNGV. V was shortened by 0 bases and J by 4 bases, with 12 bases between the two germline ends. There are 15 residues in the CDR3. CDR3 protein: CASSLESATLTEAFF. The CDR3 DNA follows: TGTGCCAGCAGCTTAGAGTCAGCTACCCTCACTGAAGCTTTCTTT.

Many counts were recorded for this clonotype. The chain employs TRBV28 and TRBJ2-3, with 7 bases aligning to TRBD2. Unmatched junction bases numbered 9, after V lost 1 base and J lost 2 bases. CDR1 and CDR2 (germline): MDHEN, SYDVKM. This CDR3 contains 17 residues. The CDR3 coding sequence is TGTGCCAGCAGTTTATTTGGGCGGCGGGAGTCCACAGATACGCAGTATTTT. Its translation: CASSLFGRRESTDTQYF.

The CDR3 is CASSSNRVGEQFF. The CDR3 coding sequence is TGTGCCAGCAGTTCAAACAGGGTTGGGGAGCAGTTCTTC. The J gene is TRBJ2-5, the V gene TRBV12-3 or TRBV12-4; D perhaps matches TRBD1 (6 bases). The DNA end lines up better with TRBJ2-1; the J call may be wrong. The CDR3 covers 13 residues.